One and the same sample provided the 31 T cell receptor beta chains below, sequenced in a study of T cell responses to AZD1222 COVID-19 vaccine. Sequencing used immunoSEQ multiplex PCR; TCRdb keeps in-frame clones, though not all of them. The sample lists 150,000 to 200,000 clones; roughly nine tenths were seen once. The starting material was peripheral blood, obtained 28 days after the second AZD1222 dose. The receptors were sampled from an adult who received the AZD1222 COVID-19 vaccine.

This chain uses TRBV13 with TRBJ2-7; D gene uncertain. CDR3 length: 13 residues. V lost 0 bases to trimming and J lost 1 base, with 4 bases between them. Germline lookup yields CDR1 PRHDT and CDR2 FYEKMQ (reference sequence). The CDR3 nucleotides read TGTGCCAGCAGCTTAGGCAGATCCTACGAGCAGTACTTC. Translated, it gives CASSLGRSYEQYF.

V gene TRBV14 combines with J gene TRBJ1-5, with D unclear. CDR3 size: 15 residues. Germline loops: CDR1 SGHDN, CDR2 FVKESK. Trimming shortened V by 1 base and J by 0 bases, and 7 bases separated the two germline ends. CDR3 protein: CASSQGGRSNQPQHF. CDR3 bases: TGTGCCAGCAGCCAAGGAGGGCGTAGCAATCAGCCCCAGCATTTT.

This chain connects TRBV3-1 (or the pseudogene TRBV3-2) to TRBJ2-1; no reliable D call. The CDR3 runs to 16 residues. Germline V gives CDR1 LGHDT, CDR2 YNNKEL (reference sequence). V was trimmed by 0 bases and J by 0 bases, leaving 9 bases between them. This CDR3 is CASSQEGTDSYNEQFF. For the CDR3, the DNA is TGTGCCAGCAGCCAAGAAGGAACAGACTCCTACAATGAGCAGTTCTTC.

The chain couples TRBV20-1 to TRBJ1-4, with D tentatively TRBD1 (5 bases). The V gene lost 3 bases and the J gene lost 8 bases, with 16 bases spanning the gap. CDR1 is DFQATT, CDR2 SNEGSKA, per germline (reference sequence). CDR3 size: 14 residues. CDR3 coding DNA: TGCAGTGCTAGTGGAGTGGGGGGAGAGGAAAAACTGTTTTTT. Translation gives CSASGVGGEEKLFF.

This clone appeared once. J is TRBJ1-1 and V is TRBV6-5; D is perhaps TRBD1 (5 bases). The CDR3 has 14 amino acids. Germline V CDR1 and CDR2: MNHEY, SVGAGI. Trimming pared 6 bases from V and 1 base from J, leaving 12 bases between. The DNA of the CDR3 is TGTGCCAGCAGGGACCGGGGGGAGAACACTGAAGCTTTCTTT. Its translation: CASRDRGENTEAFF.

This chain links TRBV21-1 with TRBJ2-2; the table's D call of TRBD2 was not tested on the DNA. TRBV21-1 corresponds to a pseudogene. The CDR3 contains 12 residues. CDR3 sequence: CASTLSGGELFF. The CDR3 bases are TGTGCCAGCACACTAAGTGGAGGGGAGCTGTTTTTT.

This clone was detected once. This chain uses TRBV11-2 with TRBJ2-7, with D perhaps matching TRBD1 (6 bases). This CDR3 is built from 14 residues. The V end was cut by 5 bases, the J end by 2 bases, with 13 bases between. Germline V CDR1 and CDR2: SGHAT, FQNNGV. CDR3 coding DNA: TGTGCCAGCAGCCCCCCCCAGGGGCCCTACGAGCAGTACTTC. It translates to CASSPPQGPYEQYF.

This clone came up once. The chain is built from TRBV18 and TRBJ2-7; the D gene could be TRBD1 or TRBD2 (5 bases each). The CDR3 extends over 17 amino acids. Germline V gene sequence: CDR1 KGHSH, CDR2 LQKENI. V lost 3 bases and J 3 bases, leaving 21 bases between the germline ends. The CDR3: CASSPEGTGRPHYEQYF. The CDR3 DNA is TGTGCCAGCTCACCCGAAGGGACGGGCAGACCTCACTACGAGCAGTACTTC.

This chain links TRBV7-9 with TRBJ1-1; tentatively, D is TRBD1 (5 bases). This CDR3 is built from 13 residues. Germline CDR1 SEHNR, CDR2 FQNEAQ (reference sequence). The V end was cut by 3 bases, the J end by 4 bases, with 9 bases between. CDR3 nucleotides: TGTGCCAGCAGCTTTCAGGGATCCACTGAAGCTTTCTTT. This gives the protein CASSFQGSTEAFF.

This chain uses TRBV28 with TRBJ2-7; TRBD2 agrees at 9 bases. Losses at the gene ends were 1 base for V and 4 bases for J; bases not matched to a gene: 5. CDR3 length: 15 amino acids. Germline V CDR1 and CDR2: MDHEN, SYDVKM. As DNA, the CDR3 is TGTGCCAGCAGTTTATCGGTAGCGGGAGTATACGAGCAGTACTTC. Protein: CASSLSVAGVYEQYF.

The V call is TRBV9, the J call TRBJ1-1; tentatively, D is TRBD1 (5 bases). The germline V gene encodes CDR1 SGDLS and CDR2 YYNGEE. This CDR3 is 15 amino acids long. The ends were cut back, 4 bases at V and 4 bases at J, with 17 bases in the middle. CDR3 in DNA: TGTGCCAGCAGCCCACGGCAGGGTCTGGCCACTGAAGCTTTCTTT. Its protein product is CASSPRQGLATEAFF.

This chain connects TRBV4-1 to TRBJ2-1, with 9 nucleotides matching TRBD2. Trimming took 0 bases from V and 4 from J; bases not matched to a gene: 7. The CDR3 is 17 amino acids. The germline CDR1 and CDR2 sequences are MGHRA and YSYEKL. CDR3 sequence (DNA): TGCGCCAGCAGCCAAGACCGGGCAGCGGGGGGTTACAATGAGCAGTTCTTC. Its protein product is CASSQDRAAGGYNEQFF.

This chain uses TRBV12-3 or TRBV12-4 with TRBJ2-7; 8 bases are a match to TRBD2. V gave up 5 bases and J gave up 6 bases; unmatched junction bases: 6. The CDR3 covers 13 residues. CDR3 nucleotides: TGTGCCAGCAGTCCCGGGACTAGTAGCGAGCAGTACTTC. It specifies CASSPGTSSEQYF.

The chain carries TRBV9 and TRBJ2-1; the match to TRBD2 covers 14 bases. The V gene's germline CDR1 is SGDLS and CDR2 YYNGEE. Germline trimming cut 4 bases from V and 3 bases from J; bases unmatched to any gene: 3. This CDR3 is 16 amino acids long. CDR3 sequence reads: CASSPGLAGDYNEQFF. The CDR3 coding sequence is TGTGCCAGCAGCCCGGGACTAGCGGGAGACTACAATGAGCAGTTCTTC.

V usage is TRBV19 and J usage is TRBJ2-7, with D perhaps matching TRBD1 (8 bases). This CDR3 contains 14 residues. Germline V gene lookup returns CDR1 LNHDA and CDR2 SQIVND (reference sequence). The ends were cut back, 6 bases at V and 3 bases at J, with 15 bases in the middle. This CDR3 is CASSRTGRGYEQYF. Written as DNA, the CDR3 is TGTGCCAGTAGCCGGACAGGGAGGGGCTACGAGCAGTACTTC.

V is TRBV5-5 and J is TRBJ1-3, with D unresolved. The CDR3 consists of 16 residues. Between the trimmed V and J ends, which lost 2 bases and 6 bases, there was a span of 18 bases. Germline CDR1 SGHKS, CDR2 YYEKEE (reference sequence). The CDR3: CASSFSVTTEANTIYF. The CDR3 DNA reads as TGTGCCAGCAGCTTCTCGGTGACTACCGAGGCAAACACCATATATTTT.

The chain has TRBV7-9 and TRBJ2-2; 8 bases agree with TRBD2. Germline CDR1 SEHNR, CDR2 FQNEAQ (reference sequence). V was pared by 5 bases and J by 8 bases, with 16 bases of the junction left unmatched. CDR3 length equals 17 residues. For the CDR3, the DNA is TGTGCCAGCAGCCCGAAACTAGCGGACCTTAAAGTGGGGGAGCTGTTTTTT. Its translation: CASSPKLADLKVGELFF.

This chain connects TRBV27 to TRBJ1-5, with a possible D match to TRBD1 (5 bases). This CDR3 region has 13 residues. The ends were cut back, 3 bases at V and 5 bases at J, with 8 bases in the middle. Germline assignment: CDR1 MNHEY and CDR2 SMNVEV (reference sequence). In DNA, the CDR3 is TGTGCCAGCAGTTTGGGGGGTCATCAGCCCCAGCATTTT. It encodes CASSLGGHQPQHF.

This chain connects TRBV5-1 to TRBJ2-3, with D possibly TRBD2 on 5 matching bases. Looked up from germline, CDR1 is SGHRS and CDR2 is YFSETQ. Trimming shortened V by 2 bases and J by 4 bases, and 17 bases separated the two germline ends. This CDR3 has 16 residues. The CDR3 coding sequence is TGCGCCAGCAGCTTACCTGGCACTAGTTCTGCAGATACGCAGTATTTT. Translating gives CASSLPGTSSADTQYF.

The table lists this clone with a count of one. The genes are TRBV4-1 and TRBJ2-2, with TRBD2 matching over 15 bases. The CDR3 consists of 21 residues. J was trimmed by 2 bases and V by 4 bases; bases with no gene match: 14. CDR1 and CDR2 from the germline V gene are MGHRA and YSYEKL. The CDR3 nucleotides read TGCGCCAGCAGCCTCAACCCCGGGGGACTAGCGGGGGGCTTTAACACCGGGGAGCTGTTTTTT. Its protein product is CASSLNPGGLAGGFNTGELFF.

CDR3 sequence reads: CASSLWGDRTEAFF. The CDR3 DNA follows: TGTGCCAGCAGCCTTTGGGGGGATAGAACTGAAGCTTTCTTT. The V gene is TRBV6-2 or TRBV6-3, the J gene TRBJ1-1; the D gene is possibly TRBD1 (5 bases). In germline, CDR1 is MNHEY, CDR2 SVGEGT. V lost 6 bases, J lost 5 bases, and 16 bases lay in between. CDR3 length: 14 amino acids.

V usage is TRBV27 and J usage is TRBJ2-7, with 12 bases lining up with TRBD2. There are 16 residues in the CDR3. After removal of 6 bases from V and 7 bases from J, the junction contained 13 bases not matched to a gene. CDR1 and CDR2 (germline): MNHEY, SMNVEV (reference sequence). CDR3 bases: TGTGCCAGCAGGGGACTAGCGGGCATGGGGTCAGGGGAGCAGTACTTC. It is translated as CASRGLAGMGSGEQYF.

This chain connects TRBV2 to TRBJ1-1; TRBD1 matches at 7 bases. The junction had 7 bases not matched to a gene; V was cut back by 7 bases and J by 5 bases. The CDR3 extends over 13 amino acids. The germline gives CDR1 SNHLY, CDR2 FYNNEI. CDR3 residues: CASMGRDSTEAFF. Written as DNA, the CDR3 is TGTGCCAGCATGGGGCGGGACAGTACTGAAGCTTTCTTT.

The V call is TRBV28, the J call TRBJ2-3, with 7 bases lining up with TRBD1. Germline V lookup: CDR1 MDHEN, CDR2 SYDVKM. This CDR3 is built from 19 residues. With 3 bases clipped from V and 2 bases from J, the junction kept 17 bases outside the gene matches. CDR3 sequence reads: CASSFGIDNRGPNTDTQYF. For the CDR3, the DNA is TGTGCCAGCAGTTTCGGGATAGACAACAGGGGTCCCAACACAGATACGCAGTATTTT.

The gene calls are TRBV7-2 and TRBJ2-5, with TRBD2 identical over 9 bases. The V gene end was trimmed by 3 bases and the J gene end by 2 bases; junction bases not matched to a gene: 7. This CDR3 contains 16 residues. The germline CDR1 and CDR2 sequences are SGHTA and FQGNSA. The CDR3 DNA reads TGTGCCAGCAGCTTTGAGGCGGGAGGGATACAAGAGACCCAGTACTTC. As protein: CASSFEAGGIQETQYF.

The chain's CDR3 is CAISDGRDKTDTQYF. In DNA, the CDR3 is TGTGCCATCAGTGACGGGCGGGACAAAACAGATACGCAGTATTTT. The chain employs TRBV10-3 and TRBJ2-3, with D perhaps given as TRBD1 or TRBD2 (6 bases each). V was cut by 3 bases and J by 3 bases, with 13 bases left in between. The CDR3 covers 15 residues. Per the germline V gene, CDR1 is ENHRY and CDR2 is SYGVKD.

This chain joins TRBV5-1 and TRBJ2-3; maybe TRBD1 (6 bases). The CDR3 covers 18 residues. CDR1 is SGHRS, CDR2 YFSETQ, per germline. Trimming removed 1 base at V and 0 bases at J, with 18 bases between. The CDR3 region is CASSLRQAPSSSTDTQYF. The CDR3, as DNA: TGCGCCAGCAGCTTGCGACAGGCCCCCTCTTCTAGCACAGATACGCAGTATTTT.

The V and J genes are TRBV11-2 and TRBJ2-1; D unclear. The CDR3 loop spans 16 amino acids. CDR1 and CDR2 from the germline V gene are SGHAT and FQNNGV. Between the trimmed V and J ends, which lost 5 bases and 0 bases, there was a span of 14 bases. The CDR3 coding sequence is TGTGCCAGCAGCCTGGATCCGCAGTCCTCCTACAATGAGCAGTTCTTC. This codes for CASSLDPQSSYNEQFF.

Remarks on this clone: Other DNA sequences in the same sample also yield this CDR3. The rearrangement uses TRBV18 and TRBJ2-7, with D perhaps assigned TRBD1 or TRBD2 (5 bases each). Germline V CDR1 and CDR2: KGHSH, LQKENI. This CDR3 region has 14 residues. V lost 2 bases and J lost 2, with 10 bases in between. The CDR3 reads CASSPGTGTYEQYF. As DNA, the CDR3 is TGTGCCAGCTCACCAGGGACGGGAACCTACGAGCAGTACTTC. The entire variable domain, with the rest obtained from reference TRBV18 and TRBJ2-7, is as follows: NAGVMQNPRHLVRRRGQEARLRCSPMKGHSHVYWYRQLPEEGLKFMVYLQKENIIDESGMPKERFSAEFPKEGPSILRIQQVVRGDSAAYFCASSPGTGTYEQYFGPGTRLTVT.

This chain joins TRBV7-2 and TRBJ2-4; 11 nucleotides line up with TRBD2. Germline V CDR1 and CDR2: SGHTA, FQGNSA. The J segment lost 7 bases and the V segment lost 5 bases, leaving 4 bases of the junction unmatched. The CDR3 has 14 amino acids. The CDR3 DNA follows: TGTGCCAGCAGCGCTAGCGGGAGGATGAACATTCAGTACTTC. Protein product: CASSASGRMNIQYF.

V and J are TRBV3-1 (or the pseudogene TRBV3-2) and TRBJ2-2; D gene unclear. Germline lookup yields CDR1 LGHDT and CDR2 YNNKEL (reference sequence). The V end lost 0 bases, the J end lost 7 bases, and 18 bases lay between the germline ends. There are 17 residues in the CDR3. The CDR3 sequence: CASSQDAVGFGVGELFF. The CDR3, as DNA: TGTGCCAGCAGCCAAGATGCGGTCGGTTTTGGAGTCGGGGAGCTGTTTTTT.